A selection of T cell receptor beta chains follows, all from one sample in a study of T-cell reconstitution after alpha-beta-depleted transplantation in children. TCRdb re-analysed the PCR reads in MiXCR, keeping a single row per CDR3 protein. Among some 840,000 distinct CDR3 sequences listed, roughly 15% were seen once. Here the sequenced sample was PBMCs, mostly from graft donor cells, taken 360 days after TCRalphabeta/CD19-depleted stem cell transplant. These receptors were obtained from a male patient under 18 who had a stem cell transplant for acute lymphoblastic leukemia, so the T cells may come from the graft donor. The CDR3 runs from the conserved cysteine through the conserved F or W. A D gene is named only where the DNA matches it firmly. Expanded clones are given a class, and other clones once, few, many or no size at all.

TRBJ1-1,TRBD1,few,TRBV4-1,CASSQGGTGGNTEAFF,TGCGCCAGCAGCCAAGGAGGGACAGGGGGGAACACTGAAGCTTTCTTT
TRBJ2-2,.,.,TRBV18,CASSPQGRSTGELFF,TGTGCCAGCTCACCACAGGGACGGTCTACCGGGGAGCTGTTTTTT
TRBJ2-3,TRBD2,.,TRBV20-1,CSASGAGGSVSTDTQYF,TGCAGTGCTAGCGGTGCGGGGGGTTCGGTGAGCACAGATACGCAGTATTTT
TRBJ2-3,.,few,TRBV7-2,CASSTYRSTDTQYF,TGTGCCAGCAGTACCTATCGGAGCACAGATACGCAGTATTTT
TRBJ2-1,TRBD1,many,TRBV5-1,CASSRQGNEQFF,TGCGCCAGCAGTCGACAGGGGAATGAGCAGTTCTTC
TRBJ2-1,TRBD2,.,TRBV20-1,CSARVPAGGGEQFF,TGCAGTGCTAGAGTACCAGCGGGAGGCGGGGAGCAGTTCTTC
TRBJ2-3,.,many,TRBV20-1,CSARVTGSDTQYF,TGCAGTGCTAGAGTAACAGGCTCAGATACGCAGTATTTT
TRBJ2-5,.,few,TRBV5-1,CASSLVSGGVETQYF,TGCGCCAGCAGCTTGGTTTCGGGGGGCGTGGAGACCCAGTACTTC
TRBJ2-3,TRBD2,many,TRBV18,CASSPQLAGSERTQYF,TGTGCCAGCTCACCCCAACTAGCGGGATCTGAAAGAACGCAGTATTTT
TRBJ2-3,.,few,TRBV5-1,CASSLVVASTSTQYF,TGCGCCAGCAGCTTGGTCGTGGCTAGCACAAGTACGCAGTATTTT
TRBJ2-5,.,few,TRBV12-3/TRBV12-4,CASKDGSYQETQYF,TGTGCCAGCAAAGACGGGAGCTACCAAGAGACCCAGTACTTC
TRBJ2-2,.,.,TRBV12-5,CASGLVAAGYTGELFF,TGTGCTAGTGGTTTGGTAGCGGCGGGATACACCGGGGAGCTGTTTTTT
TRBJ2-5,TRBD1,few,TRBV5-1,CASSFQGQGKQTQYF,TGCGCCAGCAGCTTCCAGGGACAGGGGAAACAGACCCAGTACTTC
TRBJ2-7,.,.,TRBV5-1,CASSPPGQFYEQYF,TGCGCCAGCAGCCCCCCGGGTCAGTTTTACGAGCAGTACTTC
TRBJ1-1,.,.,TRBV4-1,CASSHDGRAVYWNTEAFF,TGCGCCAGCAGCCATGATGGCAGGGCGGTCTATTGGAACACTGAAGCTTTCTTT
TRBJ2-1,TRBD2,.,TRBV11-3,CASSPRPRIAGHNEQFF,TGTGCCAGCAGCCCCCGGCCTAGGATAGCGGGACACAATGAGCAGTTCTTC
TRBJ1-4,.,.,TRBV4-2,CASSHRGSNEKLFF,TGTGCCAGCAGCCACAGGGGCTCTAATGAAAAACTGTTTTTT
TRBJ2-7,.,.,TRBV5-6,CASSLLVSSEQYF,TGTGCCAGCAGCTTGCTTGTATCGTCCGAGCAGTACTTC
TRBJ2-7,.,few,TRBV6-5,CASSYPFTGPGQRYEQYF,TGTGCCAGCAGTTACCCCTTCACGGGGCCCGGGCAGAGGTACGAGCAGTACTTC
TRBJ2-1,TRBD1,.,TRBV24-1,CATSDISGTGSSEQFF,TGTGCCACCAGTGATATTTCTGGGACAGGGTCGAGTGAGCAGTTCTTC
TRBJ2-1,.,few,TRBV25-1,CASSESGTHNEQFF,TGTGCCAGCAGTGAATCGGGCACCCACAATGAGCAGTTCTTC
TRBJ2-1,TRBD2,few,TRBV10-3,CAIGGTSGSHEQFF,TGTGCCATCGGAGGGACTAGCGGGAGTCATGAGCAGTTCTTC
TRBJ2-7,.,.,TRBV27,CASSFSNGLREYEQYF,TGTGCCAGCAGTTTCTCCAACGGACTCAGGGAGTACGAGCAGTACTTC
TRBJ2-1,TRBD1,few,TRBV6-1,CASSAGQGVGDEQFF,TGTGCCAGCAGTGCCGGACAGGGAGTAGGGGATGAGCAGTTCTTC
TRBJ2-3,.,.,TRBV27,CASSLSIILKDTQYF,TGTGCCAGCAGCCTCTCAATTATCCTGAAAGATACGCAGTATTTT
TRBJ2-1,TRBD2,few,TRBV24-1,CATSDYGPSGVNEQFF,TGTGCCACCAGTGATTACGGGCCTAGCGGGGTGAATGAGCAGTTCTTC
TRBJ2-3,TRBD2,many,TRBV7-2,CASSVHVAGRSTDTQYF,TGTGCCAGCAGCGTCCACGTAGCGGGAAGAAGCACAGATACGCAGTATTTT
TRBJ1-2,.,few,TRBV5-1,CASSRGQGVRYFGYTF,TGCGCCAGCAGCCGGGGGCAGGGCGTCCGTTACTTTGGCTACACCTTC
TRBJ2-3,TRBD2,few,TRBV3-1,CASSRVAGAVVDTQYF,TGTGCCAGCAGCCGAGTAGCGGGAGCGGTCGTAGATACGCAGTATTTT
TRBJ2-7,.,.,TRBV29-1,CSVAPRSSYEQYF,TGCAGCGTCGCTCCACGTAGCTCCTACGAGCAGTACTTC
TRBJ2-7,.,few,TRBV5-1,CASSHDHRYGQYF,TGCGCCAGCAGCCACGACCATCGCTACGGGCAGTACTTC
TRBJ1-2,.,.,TRBV7-8,CASSLKRAPPYGYTF,TGTGCCAGCAGCTTGAAGAGAGCCCCTCCCTATGGCTACACCTTC
TRBJ2-7,.,few,TRBV11-2,CASSLEWEVGYEQYF,TGTGCCAGCAGCTTAGAATGGGAGGTCGGCTACGAGCAGTACTTC
TRBJ2-1,.,few,TRBV29-1,CSVGGSASSYNEQFF,TGCAGCGTTGGGGGTAGCGCGAGCTCCTACAATGAGCAGTTCTTC
TRBJ2-1,.,few,TRBV7-9,CASSPVAGPRDEQFF,TGTGCCAGCAGCCCGGTCGCGGGGCCACGGGATGAGCAGTTCTTC
TRBJ2-3,TRBD2,many,TRBV7-2,CASTKREGFNTQYF,TGTGCCAGCACTAAGCGGGAGGGCTTTAATACGCAGTATTTT
TRBJ2-3,.,few,TRBV6-1,CASSPRTGFSTDTQYF,TGTGCCAGCAGCCCTAGAACCGGATTCAGCACAGATACGCAGTATTTT
TRBJ2-5,TRBD2,.,TRBV3-1,CAFSSNRTSGTRGQTQYF,TGTGCCTTCAGTTCCAATCGGACTAGCGGGACCCGTGGGCAGACCCAGTACTTC
TRBJ2-3,TRBD2,few,TRBV20-1,CSAKTELGLAGGLGTDTQYF,TGCAGTGCGAAGACAGAACTCGGACTAGCGGGGGGGCTCGGCACAGATACGCAGTATTTT
TRBJ2-1,TRBD2,.,TRBV5-1,CASSFSGSHSYNEQFF,TGCGCCAGCAGCTTTAGCGGGAGCCACTCTTACAATGAGCAGTTCTTC
TRBJ2-1,TRBD2,few,TRBV20-1,CSASKLLAGGGEQFF,TGCAGTGCTAGTAAACTTCTAGCCGGGGGGGGAGAGCAGTTCTTC
TRBJ1-3,.,few,TRBV7-2,CASSSWPQNTIYF,TGTGCCAGCAGCTCATGGCCCCAAAACACCATATATTTT
TRBJ2-3,.,.,TRBV7-9,CASRTLAADTQYF,TGTGCCAGCAGAACACTAGCCGCAGATACGCAGTATTTT
TRBJ2-1,.,many,TRBV7-9,CASSLYRGFSYNEQFF,TGTGCCAGCAGCTTATATCGGGGCTTCTCCTACAATGAGCAGTTCTTC
TRBJ2-7,TRBD1,few,TRBV3-1,CASRKTGGAGEQYF,TGTGCCAGCAGAAAGACAGGGGGCGCGGGAGAGCAGTACTTC
TRBJ1-1,.,few,TRBV2,CASSHFTNTEAFF,TGTGCCAGCAGTCACTTTACGAACACTGAAGCTTTCTTT
TRBJ2-1,TRBD2,.,TRBV5-1,CASSRAGAVYNEQFF,TGCGCCAGCAGCAGGGCGGGAGCGGTCTACAATGAGCAGTTCTTC
TRBJ2-1,TRBD2,many,TRBV12-3/TRBV12-4,CASSSSPGLASYNEQFF,TGTGCCAGCAGTTCATCACCGGGACTAGCGTCTTACAATGAGCAGTTCTTC
TRBJ1-4,.,few,TRBV12-3/TRBV12-4,CASSQGFFSEKLFF,TGTGCCAGCAGTCAGGGATTCTTTTCTGAAAAACTGTTTTTT
TRBJ1-2,TRBD1,many,TRBV12-3/TRBV12-4,CASTSGTANYGYTF,TGTGCCAGCACCTCCGGGACAGCTAACTATGGCTACACCTTC
TRBJ2-1,.,few,TRBV7-3,CASVPRGGSYNEQFF,TGTGCCAGCGTACCTCGAGGGGGATCCTACAATGAGCAGTTCTTC
TRBJ2-5,TRBD2,.,TRBV6-5,CASSYSKLAGGEMGETQYF,TGTGCCAGCAGTTACTCGAAGCTAGCGGGAGGTGAAATGGGAGAGACCCAGTACTTC
TRBJ2-7,.,.,TRBV18,CASSTGYPYEQYF,TGTGCCAGCTCAACAGGGTACCCCTACGAGCAGTACTTC
TRBJ2-7,TRBD2,once,TRBV7-8,CASSLIAGGPGDYEQYF,TGTGCCAGCAGCCTAATAGCGGGAGGGCCAGGGGACTACGAGCAGTACTTC
TRBJ2-1,TRBD2,many,TRBV4-1,CASSPRTGGASGSYEQFF,TGCGCCAGCAGCCCCAGAACAGGGGGTGCTAGCGGGAGCTATGAGCAGTTCTTC